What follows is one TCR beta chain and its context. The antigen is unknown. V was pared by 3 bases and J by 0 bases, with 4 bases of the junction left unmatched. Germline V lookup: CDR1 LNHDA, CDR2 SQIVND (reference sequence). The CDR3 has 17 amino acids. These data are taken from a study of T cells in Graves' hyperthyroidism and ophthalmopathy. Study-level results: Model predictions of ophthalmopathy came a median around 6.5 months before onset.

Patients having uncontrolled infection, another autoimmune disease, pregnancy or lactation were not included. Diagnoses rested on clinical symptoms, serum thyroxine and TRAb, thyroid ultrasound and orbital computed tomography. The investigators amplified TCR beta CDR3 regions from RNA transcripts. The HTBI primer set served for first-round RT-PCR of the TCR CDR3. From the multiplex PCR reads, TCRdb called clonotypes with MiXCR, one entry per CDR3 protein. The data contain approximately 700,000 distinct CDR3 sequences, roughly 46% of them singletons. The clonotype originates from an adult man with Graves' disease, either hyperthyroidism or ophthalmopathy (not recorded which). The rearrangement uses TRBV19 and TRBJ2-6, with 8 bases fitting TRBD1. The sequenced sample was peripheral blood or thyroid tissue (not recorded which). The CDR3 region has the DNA TGTGCCAGTAGTATTTGGACAGGGCTCTCTGGGGCCAACGTCCTGACTTTC. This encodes CASSIWTGLSGANVLTF.